This TCR beta chain was sequenced in a study of cytomegalovirus exposure and HLA in healthy donors. Points from the study as a whole: Across HLA loci, a later analysis found differing TCR association rates, with DRB1 most and HLA-C fewest.

The study ran its PCR with 60 Vbeta and 13 Jbeta primers. Profiling relied on immunoSEQ multiplex PCR, and the TCRdb table lists in-frame clones only, not all of them. Of 150,000 to 200,000 clones in the sample, around 84% were seen once. CDR1 is SGHVS and CDR2 is FNYEAQ in the germline V gene. Trimming took off 6 bases at V and 0 bases at J, with 17 bases between the two ends. CDR3 length equals 16 residues. On this clone itself: What it binds is unknown.

The gene calls are TRBV7-6 and TRBJ2-5, with a possible D match to TRBD2 (5 bases). The TCR sequence derives from a middle-aged man in good health and CMV-seropositive. Sequencing was done on a sample of PBMCs. CDR3 in amino acids: CASSSGPPGNQETQYF. In DNA form, the CDR3 reads TGTGCCAGCAGTTCCGGTCCCCCCGGGAACCAAGAGACCCAGTACTTC.